This T cell receptor (beta chain) was identified during a study of blood T cell repertoires in COVID-19. In the study overall: PBMCs, B-cell-depleted T cells, or T cells were the source of the cDNA or gDNA that made up the material.

The sample holds one count of this clone. Participant age was about 18 to 89 years, and participants resided in roughly 25 US areas. Clinical histories supplied by participants themselves formed the basis of cohort assignment. The V and J ends lost 7 bases and 1 base, in that order; junction bases with no gene match: 4. The CDR3 loop spans 15 amino acids. CDR1 is MNHEY, CDR2 SVGAGI, per germline. Authors' analysis steps: Scientists estimated how many nucleated cells there were by amplifying reference gene primers. Profiling relied on immunoSEQ multiplex PCR, and the TCRdb table lists in-frame clones only, not all of them. The V and J calls and clone size come from that table; D and trimming were worked out from the DNA. The repertoire includes fewer than 250,000 clones, 80% to 90% of them detected once, and roughly 14% sits in the top ten.

The chain joins TRBV6-5 to TRBJ2-7; 13 bases line up with TRBD2. This TCR was recovered from a woman between 45 and 60 years old with acute COVID-19. Material: PBMCs or T cells enriched from blood (not recorded which). CDR3 nucleotides: TGTGCCAGCACTAGACTAGCGGGAGGATCCTACGAGCAGTACTTC. The encoded protein is CASTRLAGGSYEQYF.